The clone carrying this T cell receptor (beta chain) was recorded a few times. The sample belongs to a study of patients and donors after allogeneic stem cell transplantation. TCRdb re-analysed the RT-PCR reads in MiXCR, keeping a single row per CDR3 protein. Here the sample spans around 160,000 distinct CDR3 sequences, approximately 28% being singletons. CDR1 and CDR2 (germline): ENHRY, SYGVKD. This CDR3 has 14 residues. Trimming took 6 bases from V and 8 from J; bases not matched to a gene: 12. The TCR originated in a human donor who was either an allogeneic HSCT recipient or a stem cell or donor lymphocyte infusion donor (not recorded which). It is not recorded whose cells these are; they may come from a transplant donor. The chain links TRBV10-3 to TRBJ1-2, with 7 bases identical to TRBD1. Sample: blood, either unsorted or a sorted T cell fraction (not recorded which). In nucleotides, the CDR3 is TGTGCCATCAGCGAGGGGACAGCCAAACGGGGCTACACCTTC. Protein sequence: CAISEGTAKRGYTF.